This T cell receptor beta chain was captured in a study of T-cell memory formation after mild COVID-19. Across the whole study: TCR clusters mostly belonged to single donors. Whole-study findings and limits: Mostly located in CM and EM were contracting CD4+ clones, with contracting CD8+ clones located in EMRA. Several responding clones turned up in pre-infection memory, indicating that cross-reactive memory may have taken part.

This clonotype was observed a few times. Its antigen is currently unknown. This CDR3 comprises 15 residues. Looked up from germline, CDR1 is SGHVS and CDR2 is FQNEAQ. The trim removed 7 bases at V and 5 bases at J, leaving 8 bases unmatched. 5'RACE, which relied on constant-segment primers, yielded TCR alpha and TCR beta cDNA libraries carrying sample barcodes and UMIs. A single record per CDR3 protein comes from TCRdb applying MiXCR to the 5' RACE reads. The sample lists 250,000 to 300,000 distinct CDR3 sequences, more than 15% occurring once. The chain combines TRBV7-8 with TRBJ2-1; TRBD2 matches at 10 bases. Sequencing was done on a sample of PBMCs or a T cell subset sorted from them (not recorded which). The origin of this receptor is a man aged 18-30 years who had mild COVID-19 (a few samples of this study predate the infection). Cell type and time point are not known. The CDR3 DNA is TGTGCCAGCATCCGTAGCGGGGGGAAAGACAATGAGCAGTTCTTC. Translation: CASIRSGGKDNEQFF.